One and the same sample provided the 23 T cell receptor beta chains below, sequenced in a study of T cells in localized non-small cell lung cancer. Libraries were prepared by immunoSEQ multiplex PCR; TCRdb keeps only in-frame clonotypes and omits some of them. The data contain fewer than 20,000 clones, 70% to 90% of them seen just once; the ten biggest clones take up 27%. The starting material was peripheral blood, obtained before any cancer treatment. The receptors originated from a female donor at least 60 years old with stage III squamous cell lung carcinoma.

The genes are TRBV28 and TRBJ2-1, with 7 nucleotides matching TRBD2. Losses at the gene ends were 8 bases for V and 0 bases for J; bases not matched to a gene: 4. Germline CDR1 is MDHEN and CDR2 is SYDVKM. This CDR3 has 14 amino acids. CDR3 sequence reads: CASREALSYNEQFF. CDR3 coding DNA: TGTGCCAGCCGGGAGGCCCTCTCCTACAATGAGCAGTTCTTC. Using reference TRBV28 and TRBJ2-1 for the parts outside the CDR3, the full variable domain is DVKVTQSSRYLVKRTGEKVFLECVQDMDHENMFWYRQDPGLGLRLIYFSYDVKMKEKGDIPEGYSVSREKKERFSLILESASTNQTSMYLCASREALSYNEQFFGPGTRLTVL.

This clone was detected only a few times. V is TRBV9 and J is TRBJ2-7; TRBD1 aligns across 8 bases. Per the germline V gene, CDR1 is SGDLS and CDR2 is YYNGEE. This CDR3 comprises 14 residues. The V gene end was trimmed by 2 bases and the J gene end by 7 bases; junction bases not matched to a gene: 8. CDR3 DNA: TGTGCCAGCAGCGTGTCAACAGGGGGTCGGGAGCAGTACTTC. Protein product: CASSVSTGGREQYF.

This chain links TRBV5-1 with TRBJ2-1; either TRBD1 or TRBD2 may supply D (5 bases each). Trimming removed 1 base from V and 7 bases from J, with 18 bases in between. Germline V gene sequence: CDR1 SGHRS, CDR2 YFSETQ. The CDR3 spans 16 residues. The CDR3 region is CASSLSGRGEGNEQFF. Here the CDR3 DNA reads TGCGCCAGCAGCTTGTCAGGCCGGGGAGAGGGGAATGAGCAGTTCTTC.

The V and J genes are TRBV7-2 and TRBJ2-7; 10 bases are shared with TRBD1. Germline trimming cut 5 bases from V and 7 bases from J; bases unmatched to any gene: 2. Per germline, CDR1 SGHTA and CDR2 FQGNSA. The CDR3 length is 12 residues. The DNA of the CDR3 is TGTGCCAGCAGCCCGGACAGGGGGGAGCAGTACTTC. The encoded protein is CASSPDRGEQYF.

V gene TRBV18 combines with J gene TRBJ1-5, with TRBD1 as a possible D gene (6 bases). Trimming removed 5 bases at V and 5 bases at J, with 13 bases between. The germline CDR1 and CDR2 sequences are KGHSH and LQKENI. There are 14 residues in the CDR3. The CDR3 here is CASSSTGGHQPQHF. In nucleotides, the CDR3 is TGTGCCAGCTCATCGACAGGCGGTCATCAGCCCCAGCATTTT.

The CDR3 DNA reads TGTGCCAGCAGTGTGGCGGATACGCAGTATTTT. It is translated as CASSVADTQYF. The chain couples TRBV6-1 to TRBJ2-3, with unresolved D. This CDR3 region has 11 residues. V was trimmed by 4 bases and J by 6 bases, leaving 5 bases between them. Looked up from germline, CDR1 is MNHNS and CDR2 is SASEGT.

The V call is TRBV7-9, the J call TRBJ2-2; D is ambiguous. CDR3 length equals 16 residues. The germline CDR1 and CDR2 sequences are SEHNR and FQNEAQ (reference sequence). Trimming took 5 bases from V and 4 from J, leaving 17 bases between them. The CDR3: CASSPTGQPSTGELFF. CDR3 bases: TGTGCCAGCAGCCCCACGGGCCAGCCTAGCACCGGGGAGCTGTTTTTT.

The chain links TRBV5-1 to TRBJ2-3; 11 bases map to TRBD2. This CDR3 comprises 16 residues. Germline V gives CDR1 SGHRS, CDR2 YFSETQ. Trimming cost V 1 base and J 2 bases; bases outside gene matches: 3. In DNA form, the CDR3 reads TGCGCCAGCAGCTTGACTAGCGGGGGCTACACAGATACGCAGTATTTT. It codes for CASSLTSGGYTDTQYF.

The V and J genes are TRBV6-6 and TRBJ2-3, with D possibly TRBD1 on 6 matching bases. Looked up from germline, CDR1 is MNHNY and CDR2 is SVGAGI (reference sequence). This CDR3 is 15 amino acids long. V dropped 5 bases and J dropped 2 bases, with 14 bases sitting between them. In DNA, the CDR3 is TGTGCCAGCAGTCAGGACAGCCCGATCACAGATACGCAGTATTTT. Amino acid sequence: CASSQDSPITDTQYF.

The chain couples TRBV7-9 to TRBJ1-6; D is uncertain. V was cut by 1 base and J by 7 bases, with 8 bases left in between. The CDR3 length is 14 residues. CDR1 is SEHNR, CDR2 FQNEAQ, per germline (reference sequence). The DNA of the CDR3 is TGTGCCAGCAGCTTAGGGCACGGGAATTCACCCCTCCACTTT. It yields the protein CASSLGHGNSPLHF. Full variable domain (outside the CDR3, taken from reference TRBV7-9 and TRBJ1-6): DTGVSQNPRHKITKRGQNVTFRCDPISEHNRLYWYRQTLGQGPEFLTYFQNEAQLEKSRLLSDRFSAERPKGSFSTLEIQRTEQGDSAMYLCASSLGHGNSPLHFGNGTRLTVT.

Comments on this clone: At the DNA level, this CDR3 is encoded by other sequences in the same sample as well. The rearrangement joins TRBV6-1 to TRBJ1-2; D not certain. This CDR3 comprises 14 residues. V lost 9 bases and J 4 bases, leaving 18 bases between the germline ends. Germline V lookup: CDR1 MNHNS, CDR2 SASEGT. CDR3 nucleotide sequence: TGTGCCAGGACGCAACACCTCCAAGGCTATGGCTACACCTTC. Translating it yields CARTQHLQGYGYTF.

The chain recombines TRBV6-5 with TRBJ2-7; maybe TRBD1 (6 bases). Deletions cut 3 bases from V and 2 bases from J, with 14 bases between. The CDR3 covers 15 residues. CDR1 and CDR2 from the germline V gene are MNHEY and SVGAGI. As DNA, the CDR3 is TGTGCCAGCAGTTATCTATCGGACAGTCCCTACGAGCAGTACTTC. This encodes CASSYLSDSPYEQYF.

This rearrangement joins TRBV5-1 to TRBJ1-1; D possibly corresponds to TRBD1 (6 bases). The germline V gene has CDR1 SGHRS and CDR2 YFSETQ. The CDR3 covers 15 residues. Trimming pared 3 bases from V and 1 base from J, leaving 13 bases between. CDR3 sequence: CASSSRGAENTEAFF. For the CDR3, the DNA is TGCGCCAGCAGCTCCCGGGGGGCCGAGAACACTGAAGCTTTCTTT.

The CDR3 bases are TGTGCCAGCAGTTCAGGGGTATTAGAAAACATTCAGTACTTC. Translation: CASSSGVLENIQYF. The chain carries TRBV6-6 and TRBJ2-4; tentative D call: TRBD1 (6 bases). This CDR3 has 14 residues. The germline V gene encodes CDR1 MNHNY and CDR2 SVGAGI (reference sequence). V lost 4 bases and J lost 5, with 12 bases in between.

This chain links TRBV6-5 with TRBJ1-2; TRBD1 might be the D (6 bases). Per the germline V gene, CDR1 is MNHEY and CDR2 is SVGAGI. With 4 bases removed from V and 6 bases from J, the gap between germline ends came to 12 bases. The CDR3 covers 13 residues. The DNA of the CDR3 is TGTGCCAGCAGTTCTACGGGACAACATGGCTACACCTTC. Protein sequence: CASSSTGQHGYTF.

The chain is built from TRBV7-2 and TRBJ1-4; TRBD1 is a possible D gene (5 bases). The V end lost 5 bases, the J end lost 3 bases, and 16 bases lay between the germline ends. This CDR3 comprises 16 residues. CDR1 and CDR2 (germline): SGHTA, FQGNSA. The CDR3 region has the DNA TGTGCCAGCAGCCCCGGTGGGGGGAGGGCTAATGAAAAACTGTTTTTT. Protein: CASSPGGGRANEKLFF.

The chain employs TRBV5-1 and TRBJ2-2, with 8 bases fitting TRBD1. With V trimmed by 2 bases and J by 1 base, 4 bases remained unmatched. The CDR3 totals 16 residues. The germline CDR1 and CDR2 sequences are SGHRS and YFSETQ. The CDR3 loop is CASSFPGQENTGELFF. The CDR3 DNA reads TGCGCCAGCAGCTTTCCGGGACAGGAGAACACCGGGGAGCTGTTTTTT. The complete variable domain, with remaining parts taken from reference TRBV5-1 and TRBJ2-2, reads KAGVTQTPRYLIKTRGQQVTLSCSPISGHRSVSWYQQTPGQGLQFLFEYFSETQRNKGNFPGRFSGRQFSNSRSEMNVSTLELGDSALYLCASSFPGQENTGELFFGEGSRLTVL.

This chain uses TRBV18 with TRBJ2-7; the D is unclear. Looked up from germline, CDR1 is KGHSH and CDR2 is LQKENI. Trimming took 4 bases from V and 2 from J, leaving 9 bases between them. The CDR3 is made up of 13 amino acids. The DNA of the CDR3 is TGTGCCAGCTCACAATATATAGCCTACGAGCAGTACTTC. Its protein is CASSQYIAYEQYF. Drawing the rest from reference TRBV18 and TRBJ2-7, the complete variable domain is NAGVMQNPRHLVRRRGQEARLRCSPMKGHSHVYWYRQLPEEGLKFMVYLQKENIIDESGMPKERFSAEFPKEGPSILRIQQVVRGDSAAYFCASSQYIAYEQYFGPGTRLTVT.

This chain uses TRBV4-1 with TRBJ2-1, with a tentative D call TRBD2 (6 bases). Trimming removed 6 bases from V and 0 bases from J, with 12 bases in between. The CDR3 length is 15 residues. CDR1 MGHRA and CDR2 YSYEKL come from the germline V gene. DNA for the CDR3: TGCGCCAGCAGTCAGGAGGGATTCTCCTACAATGAGCAGTTCTTC. It translates to CASSQEGFSYNEQFF.

The chain combines TRBV20-1 with TRBJ1-1; D is perhaps TRBD1 (5 bases). The CDR3 has 11 residues. V was clipped by 5 bases and J by 7 bases, with 11 bases between them. The V gene's germline CDR1 is DFQATT and CDR2 SNEGSKA (reference sequence). The CDR3 coding sequence is TGCAGTGCTTCCCAGGGTGGTGAAGCTTTCTTT. Protein: CSASQGGEAFF.

The chain links TRBV19 to TRBJ2-1; D possibly uses TRBD1 or TRBD2 (5 bases each). The CDR3 covers 13 residues. Deletions cut 1 base from V and 12 bases from J, with 13 bases between. CDR1 and CDR2 (germline): LNHDA, SQIVND (reference sequence). In DNA, the CDR3 is TGTGCCAGTAGTATAGGGGACCGCCAAGGGCAGTTCTTC. Translation gives CASSIGDRQGQFF.

This clone was counted a few times. The chain is built from TRBV4-1 and TRBJ2-1; 8 bases are shared with TRBD2. Germline trimming cut 1 base from V and 4 bases from J; bases unmatched to any gene: 6. The CDR3 is 16 amino acids. Per the germline V gene, CDR1 is MGHRA and CDR2 is YSYEKL. CDR3 coding DNA: TGCGCCAGCAGCCAAGTCCGGACTAGCTCTTACAATGAGCAGTTCTTC. It yields the protein CASSQVRTSSYNEQFF.

The chain joins TRBV7-2 to TRBJ2-7, with TRBD2 identical over 8 bases. V dropped 3 bases and J dropped 0; count of bases not matched to a gene: 4. Germline V gene data show CDR1 as SGHTA and CDR2 as FQGNSA. The CDR3 contains 15 residues. The CDR3 loop reads CASSLGAGVSYEQYF. CDR3 nucleotide sequence: TGTGCCAGCAGCTTGGGAGCGGGAGTCTCCTACGAGCAGTACTTC.